This TCR beta chain was captured by sequencing in a study of blood T cell repertoires in COVID-19. At the level of the study: In each case, the material was cDNA or gDNA derived from T cells, B-cell-depleted T cells, or PBMCs.

V was shortened by 3 bases and J by 4 bases, with 10 bases between the two germline ends. This CDR3 is built from 15 residues. CDR1 and CDR2 from the germline V gene are MDHEN and SYDVKM. Patients of the Seattle cohort, enrolled during active infection, were followed longitudinally. Assay used: immunoSEQ multiplex PCR; TCRdb lists only in-frame clones, some missing. The sample has tens of thousands of clones, around nine tenths seen once. The chain uses TRBV28 and TRBJ2-6, with a weak D call TRBD2 (6 bases). The origin of this receptor is a woman aged 60 to 75 with COVID-19, enrolled during active disease. Sequenced sample: peripheral blood. The CDR3, as DNA: TGTGCCAGCAGTTTCGGGGGTACCGGGGCCAACGTCCTGACTTTC. Translating gives CASSFGGTGANVLTF.